This T cell receptor (beta chain) was captured by sequencing in a study of cytomegalovirus exposure and HLA in healthy donors. The CDR3 contains 14 residues. The trim removed 7 bases at V and 6 bases at J, leaving 10 bases unmatched. Germline CDR1 reads SGHRS; CDR2 reads YFSETQ. The primer mix had 60 Vbeta and 13 Jbeta primers. Original processing methods: The count from a later analysis was some 83 million unique TCR beta chains, some 9.9 million of them shared. Clones were read by immunoSEQ multiplex PCR, and TCRdb kept only the in-frame ones, dropping some. Clone size and V and J calls were adopted from that table, with D and trimming inferred from the DNA. The repertoire includes more than 200,000 clones, approximately 79% of them detected once, and roughly 1.9% sits in the top ten. This clone was observed a few times.

This TCR came from a male donor in good health and CMV-seronegative. Specimen: PBMCs. The chain employs TRBV5-1 and TRBJ1-2, with 9 positions matching TRBD1. CDR3 coding DNA: TGCGCCAGCGGACCCCGGGACAGGGTCAATGGCTACACCTTC. It encodes CASGPRDRVNGYTF.